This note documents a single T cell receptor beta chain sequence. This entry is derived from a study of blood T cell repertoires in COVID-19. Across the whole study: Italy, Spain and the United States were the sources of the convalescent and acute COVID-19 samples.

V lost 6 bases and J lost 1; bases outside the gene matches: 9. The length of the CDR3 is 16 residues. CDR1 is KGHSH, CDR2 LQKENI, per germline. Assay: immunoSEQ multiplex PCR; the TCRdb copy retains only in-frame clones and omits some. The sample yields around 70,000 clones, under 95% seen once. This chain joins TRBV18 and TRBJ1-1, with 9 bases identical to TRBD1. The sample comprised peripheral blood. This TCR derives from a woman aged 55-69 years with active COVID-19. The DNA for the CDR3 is TGTGCCAGCTCTCGACCCGGGACAGGGTCGAACACTGAAGCTTTCTTT. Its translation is CASSRPGTGSNTEAFF.